In this sample, the clone carrying this T cell receptor beta chain turned up a few times. Its antigen is still unknown. The data were produced by immunoSEQ multiplex PCR, yet TCRdb's version contains in-frame clones alone and is incomplete. The data hold tens of thousands of clones, with 74% observed a single time. ViraFEST assay sequencing came after antigen-specific CD4+ T cells were expanded with viral peptide pools. The authors isolated CD4+ T cells after around nine days of culture. Each person got two doses of an mRNA SARS-CoV-2 vaccine, BNT162b2 or mRNA-1273. Each vaccine recipient was nucleocapsid antibody negative and had no prior SARS-CoV-2 infection. The researchers cultured roughly 2.2 million PBMC per well with 7.5 to 10 IU/ml IL-2 and 8 to 10 ug/ml peptides. IL-2 medium took the place of half the medium on both days 3 and 7. The sample originates from a study of vaccination effects on CD4 cells after COVID-19.

V trimming: 6 bases; J trimming: 6 bases; junction bases outside the gene matches: 12. CDR3 length equals 16 residues. Germline loops: CDR1 KGHSH, CDR2 LQKENI. Study-wide points: By a late point after vaccination, infection- and vaccine-induced clones had shrunk markedly through clonal contraction.

The chain has TRBV18 and TRBJ2-1; 9 bases map to TRBD1. This TCR was sampled from a human donor who received a COVID-19 vaccine. Sequenced material: CD4+ T cells from PBMCs cultured with HCoV-OC43 spike peptides, taken after COVID-19 vaccination. Subset: HCoV-OC43 spike overlapping peptide pool stimulation. This chain's CDR3 is CASSSTGTGIGNEQFF. In nucleotides, the CDR3 is TGTGCCAGCTCTTCGACCGGGACAGGGATAGGCAATGAGCAGTTCTTC. The full variable domain, completed using reference TRBV18 and TRBJ2-1, is NAGVMQNPRHLVRRRGQEARLRCSPMKGHSHVYWYRQLPEEGLKFMVYLQKENIIDESGMPKERFSAEFPKEGPSILRIQQVVRGDSAAYFCASSSTGTGIGNEQFFGPGTRLTVL.